The 28 T cell receptor beta chains below come from one sample, sequenced in a study of T cell responses to AZD1222 COVID-19 vaccine. This table comes from immunoSEQ multiplex PCR, and its TCRdb copy is limited to in-frame clones, with some not included. The sample lists 80,000 or so clones; about 74% were seen once. This material consisted of peripheral blood, taken 28 days after the second dose of the MenACWY control vaccine. The receptors stem from an adult who received the MenACWY meningococcal vaccine as a control.

The chain carries TRBV7-3 and TRBJ2-3; weak D call: TRBD2 (5 bases). Trimming shortened V by 2 bases and J by 4 bases, and 10 bases separated the two germline ends. The germline CDR1 and CDR2 sequences are SGHTA and FQGTGA. This CDR3 has 14 residues. In nucleotides, the CDR3 is TGTGCCAGCAGCTTATCAGGCGGGCCAGATACGCAGTATTTT. This sequence encodes CASSLSGGPDTQYF.

The chain couples TRBV18 to TRBJ2-3; D not resolved. The CDR3 has 16 amino acids. Germline CDR1 and CDR2: KGHSH and LQKENI. V was cut by 6 bases and J by 0 bases, with 16 bases left in between. CDR3 in amino acids: CASSLSTSTSTDTQYF. The CDR3 DNA follows: TGTGCCAGCTCCCTCTCGACAAGTACTAGCACAGATACGCAGTATTTT.

A few counts support this clone. This chain uses TRBV2 with TRBJ2-2; D call uncertain. The ends were cut back, 3 bases at V and 4 bases at J, with 9 bases in the middle. The CDR3 has 14 amino acids. Germline CDR1 reads SNHLY; CDR2 reads FYNNEI. The CDR3 here is CASSDLWGTGELFF. DNA of the CDR3: TGTGCCAGCAGTGATCTGTGGGGCACCGGGGAGCTGTTTTTT.

This clone has only one observation. The gene calls are TRBV9 and TRBJ1-3; D gene unclear. V was trimmed by 3 bases and J by 4 bases, leaving 11 bases between them. The CDR3 has 14 amino acids. The V gene's germline CDR1 is SGDLS and CDR2 YYNGEE. The CDR3 coding sequence is TGTGCCAGCAGCGAGTCCCTTTTCGGAAACACCATATATTTT. Protein sequence: CASSESLFGNTIYF.

The V gene is TRBV7-9, the J gene TRBJ1-2; D possibly corresponds to TRBD1 (5 bases). Per the germline V gene, CDR1 is SEHNR and CDR2 is FQNEAQ (reference sequence). The CDR3 sequence is 14 residues long. V lost 2 bases to trimming and J lost 0 bases, with 7 bases between them. The DNA for the CDR3 is TGTGCCAGCAGCTTAACGGGGGCTAACTATGGCTACACCTTC. Residues: CASSLTGANYGYTF.

The rearrangement joins TRBV6-5 to TRBJ2-1; D uncertain. The CDR3 spans 15 residues. Germline V lookup: CDR1 MNHEY, CDR2 SVGAGI. The ends were cut back, 4 bases at V and 5 bases at J, with 15 bases in the middle. CDR3 sequence reads: CASSWAMSADNEQFF. CDR3 bases: TGTGCCAGCAGTTGGGCCATGTCGGCGGACAATGAGCAGTTCTTC.

The J gene is TRBJ1-1, the V gene TRBV5-1; D is perhaps TRBD1 (5 bases). Germline lookup yields CDR1 SGHRS and CDR2 YFSETQ. V dropped 6 bases and J dropped 3 bases, with 15 bases sitting between them. This CDR3 has 14 amino acids. The CDR3 spells CASTPGSGDTEAFF. CDR3 coding DNA: TGCGCCAGCACCCCAGGGTCCGGGGACACTGAAGCTTTCTTT.

The chain recombines TRBV9 with TRBJ2-7, with D possibly called TRBD1 or TRBD2 (5 bases each). The length of the CDR3 is 14 residues. CDR1 is SGDLS and CDR2 is YYNGEE in the germline V gene. V was trimmed by 0 bases and J by 2 bases, leaving 9 bases between them. CDR3 nucleotides: TGTGCCAGCAGCGTAGCTGGGGGTCCCTACGAGCAGTACTTC. Encoded protein: CASSVAGGPYEQYF. The whole variable domain, filled in from reference TRBV9 and TRBJ2-7, reads DSGVTQTPKHLITATGQRVTLRCSPRSGDLSVYWYQQSLDQGLQFLIQYYNGEERAKGNILERFSAQQFPDLHSELNLSSLELGDSALYFCASSVAGGPYEQYFGPGTRLTVT.

This chain connects TRBV11-2 to TRBJ2-3; 8 bases line up with TRBD2. Germline CDR1 reads SGHAT; CDR2 reads FQNNGV. With V trimmed by 1 base and J by 7 bases, 4 bases remained unmatched. CDR3 length equals 14 residues. This chain's CDR3 is CASSLAGLANTQYF. The CDR3 region has the DNA TGTGCCAGCAGCTTAGCAGGACTAGCCAATACGCAGTATTTT.

The chain is built from TRBV5-1 and TRBJ2-3; a possible D gene is TRBD2 (6 bases). V lost 4 bases to trimming and J lost 0 bases, with 15 bases between them. This CDR3 spans 16 amino acids. Germline CDR1 SGHRS, CDR2 YFSETQ. CDR3 in DNA: TGCGCCAGCAGCAAGCAGGCCGGGACTAGCACAGATACGCAGTATTTT. It codes for CASSKQAGTSTDTQYF.

The chain carries TRBV2 and TRBJ1-5, with a weak D call TRBD1 (6 bases). Trimming stripped 8 bases from V and 3 bases from J, with 8 bases between. CDR1 and CDR2 (germline): SNHLY, FYNNEI. This CDR3 has 12 amino acids. Written as DNA, the CDR3 is TGTGCCAGCGGGGGCTCCAATCAGCCCCAGCATTTT. Translation gives CASGGSNQPQHF.

V gene TRBV19 combines with J gene TRBJ1-3, with no clear D. CDR1 is LNHDA and CDR2 is SQIVND in the germline V gene (reference sequence). V lost 9 bases and J lost 0, with 12 bases in between. CDR3 length: 14 residues. The CDR3 reads CASRVGSSGNTIYF. CDR3 sequence (DNA): TGTGCCAGCCGGGTAGGGTCCTCTGGAAACACCATATATTTT.

The sample holds one count of this clone. The chain employs TRBV6-5 and TRBJ2-5; D possibly corresponds to TRBD1 (6 bases). The CDR3 sequence is 14 residues long. Trimming cost V 6 bases and J 1 base, with 12 bases left between them. The V gene's germline CDR1 is MNHEY and CDR2 SVGAGI. The CDR3 nucleotides read TGTGCCAGCAGACCCCAGACAGGCCAAGAGACCCAGTACTTC. Translation: CASRPQTGQETQYF.

V gene TRBV5-4 combines with J gene TRBJ2-5; 8 positions match TRBD2. Germline loops: CDR1 SGHNT, CDR2 YYREEE (reference sequence). This CDR3 is 15 amino acids long. The junction had 7 bases not matched to a gene; V was cut back by 2 bases and J by 4 bases. The CDR3 DNA follows: TGTGCCAGCAGCTTAACGGGGGGGCCGAGAGAGACCCAGTACTTC. This encodes CASSLTGGPRETQYF.

The chain is built from TRBV7-9 and TRBJ2-5, with D hard to call. The CDR3 contains 12 residues. The germline V and J ends were trimmed by 5 bases and 5 bases, with 9 bases remaining between them. Germline V gene data show CDR1 as SEHNR and CDR2 as FQNEAQ (reference sequence). Written as DNA, the CDR3 is TGTGCCAGCAGCGCCCCTAGGGAGACCCAGTACTTC. Amino acids: CASSAPRETQYF.

The J gene is TRBJ2-5, the V gene TRBV4-2; 9 positions match TRBD1. The CDR3 loop spans 16 amino acids. Trimming removed 2 bases from V and 4 bases from J; junction bases left unmatched: 8. Germline V CDR1 and CDR2: LGHNA, YNFKEQ. CDR3 sequence (DNA): TGTGCCAGCAGCCAAACACCGGGACAGGGAGGAGAGACCCAGTACTTC. Protein product: CASSQTPGQGGETQYF.

The V and J genes are TRBV19 and TRBJ2-7; D call uncertain. CDR1 and CDR2 (germline): LNHDA, SQIVND (reference sequence). V was pared by 7 bases and J by 0 bases, with 10 bases between. The CDR3 consists of 13 residues. DNA of the CDR3: TGTGCCAGTAAATCCTCAAACTCCTACGAGCAGTACTTC. Translated, it gives CASKSSNSYEQYF.

This clone appeared many times. This chain joins TRBV5-1 and TRBJ1-1; D unresolved. Germline CDR1 and CDR2: SGHRS and YFSETQ. The V end lost 4 bases, the J end lost 11 bases, and 12 bases lay between the germline ends. There are 11 residues in the CDR3. The CDR3 DNA reads as TGCGCCAGCAGCCGAGGTGGAGAGGCTTTCTTT. The encoded protein is CASSRGGEAFF.

The chain is built from TRBV7-9 and TRBJ1-1, with D perhaps TRBD1 (6 bases). With 3 bases removed from V and 2 bases from J, the gap between germline ends came to 13 bases. The CDR3 runs 15 residues. Germline lookup yields CDR1 SEHNR and CDR2 FQNEAQ (reference sequence). CDR3 residues: CASSFIGGLNTEAFF. The CDR3 DNA follows: TGTGCCAGCAGCTTTATCGGGGGGCTAAACACTGAAGCTTTCTTT.

The rearrangement links TRBV5-1 to TRBJ1-1, with a possible D match to TRBD1 (6 bases). V lost 4 bases and J 5 bases, leaving 15 bases between the germline ends. The CDR3 is 14 residues long. From germline, CDR1 is SGHRS and CDR2 YFSETQ. CDR3 in DNA: TGCGCCAGCAGCCCCCAAGGGGGGGGTACTGAAGCTTTCTTT. Its translation: CASSPQGGGTEAFF.

The chain has TRBV10-2 and TRBJ1-6, with 9 bases matching TRBD1. Germline lookup yields CDR1 WSHSY and CDR2 SAAADI. There are 15 residues in the CDR3. J lost 8 bases, V lost 2 bases, and 4 bases had no gene match. The CDR3 bases are TGCGCCAGCAGTGAGACAGGGGGCGAAGATTCACCCCTCCACTTT. Protein product: CASSETGGEDSPLHF.

This clone was counted a few times. The chain links TRBV2 to TRBJ2-7, with 9 bases aligning to TRBD1. The J segment lost 3 bases and the V segment lost 6 bases, leaving 6 bases of the junction unmatched. The CDR3 sequence is 14 residues long. Germline-derived CDR1 and CDR2 are SNHLY and FYNNEI. The CDR3 DNA sequence: TGTGCCAGCAGCACCGGGACAGGGTTCTACGAGCAGTACTTC. This sequence encodes CASSTGTGFYEQYF.

In its sample, this clone was seen once. V usage is TRBV19 and J usage is TRBJ2-5; 7 bases are a match to TRBD1. Germline V gives CDR1 LNHDA, CDR2 SQIVND (reference sequence). The ends lost 4 bases at V and 1 base at J; junction bases unmatched: 6. The CDR3 runs 15 residues. The CDR3 region is CASSTGQRSQETQYF. DNA of the CDR3: TGTGCCAGTAGTACGGGACAGAGGAGCCAAGAGACCCAGTACTTC.

Comments on this clone: The junction differs from germline at one of its ends, possibly a read error. The chain couples TRBV20-1 to TRBJ1-1, with TRBD1 identical over 9 bases. Looked up from germline, CDR1 is DFQATT and CDR2 is SNEGSKA (reference sequence). The CDR3 spans 11 residues. This chain's CDR3 is CSASSGTGRDF. As DNA, the CDR3 is TGCAGTGCTAGCTCCGGGACAGGGAGAGACTTT.

V and J are TRBV21-1 and TRBJ1-3. TRBV21-1 is given as a pseudogene. The CDR3 runs 11 residues. The CDR3 sequence: CASSKDGSIYF. Written as DNA, the CDR3 is TGTGCCAGCAGCAAAGACGGGTCCATATATTTT.

The chain couples TRBV9 to TRBJ2-5, with D perhaps assigned TRBD1 or TRBD2 (6 bases each). The V end was cut by 0 bases, the J end by 7 bases, with 13 bases between. CDR1 SGDLS and CDR2 YYNGEE come from the germline V gene. The CDR3 is 14 residues long. CDR3 DNA sequence: TGTGCCAGCAGCGTAGATGGGGGGCCAACGACCCAGTACTTC. Translating gives CASSVDGGPTTQYF.

The table lists this clone with a count of one. The chain has TRBV5-1 and TRBJ2-7; 9 positions match TRBD1. The CDR3 sequence is 16 residues long. Germline V gene sequence: CDR1 SGHRS, CDR2 YFSETQ. Trimming cost V 3 bases and J 4 bases; bases outside gene matches: 11. CDR3 residues: CASSSTTPGQGYEQYF. The CDR3, as DNA: TGCGCCAGCAGCTCAACAACTCCGGGACAGGGATACGAGCAGTACTTC.

This chain uses TRBV30 with TRBJ1-2; possible D gene TRBD1, 6 bases. CDR1 and CDR2 from the germline V gene are GTSNPN and SVGIG (reference sequence). This CDR3 region has 14 residues. V lost 3 bases and J lost 2, with 13 bases in between. In DNA, the CDR3 is TGTGCCTGGAGAGGGGGGGCGCAGAACTATGGCTACACCTTC. This translates into CAWRGGAQNYGYTF.